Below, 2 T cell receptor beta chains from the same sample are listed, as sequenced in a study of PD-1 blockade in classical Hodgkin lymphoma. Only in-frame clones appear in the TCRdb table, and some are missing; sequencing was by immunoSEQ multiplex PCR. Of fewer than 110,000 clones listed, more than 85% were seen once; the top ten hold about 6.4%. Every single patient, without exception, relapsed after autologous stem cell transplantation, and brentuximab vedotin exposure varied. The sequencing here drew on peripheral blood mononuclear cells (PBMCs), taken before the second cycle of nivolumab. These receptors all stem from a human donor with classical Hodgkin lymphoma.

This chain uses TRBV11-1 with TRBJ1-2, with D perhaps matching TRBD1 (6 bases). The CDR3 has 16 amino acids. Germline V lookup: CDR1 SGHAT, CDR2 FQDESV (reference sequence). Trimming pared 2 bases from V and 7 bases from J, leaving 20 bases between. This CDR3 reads CASSLLRAGTSRGYTF. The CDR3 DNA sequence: TGTGCCAGCAGCTTATTGCGGGCGGGGACATCTCGTGGCTACACCTTC.

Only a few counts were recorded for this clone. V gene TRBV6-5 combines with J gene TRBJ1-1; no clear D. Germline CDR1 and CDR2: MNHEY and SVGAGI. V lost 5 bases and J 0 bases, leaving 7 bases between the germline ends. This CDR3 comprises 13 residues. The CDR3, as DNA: TGTGCCAGCAGTCCCTTGATGAACACTGAAGCTTTCTTT. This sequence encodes CASSPLMNTEAFF.